The clone carrying this T cell receptor (beta chain) was recorded at least ten times. What it binds is not known. The record originates from a study of CD8 T cells in ankylosing spondylitis. The V end was cut by 3 bases, the J end by 8 bases, with 8 bases between. The CDR3 length is 11 residues. Germline CDR1 DFQATT, CDR2 SNEGSKA (reference sequence). Making the TCR beta libraries involved quantitative 5'-RACE with molecular barcodes. MiXCR was run by TCRdb on the 5' RACE reads, yielding one entry per CDR3 protein. In the table there are under 250,000 distinct CDR3 sequences, around 24% of which are singletons. Study-wide points: Reportedly, significant enrichment of disease-linked clones occurred in matched ankylosing spondylitis synovial fluid.

The rearrangement joins TRBV20-1 to TRBJ2-1; no clear D. The receptor was derived from a male donor with ankylosing spondylitis or in good health (not recorded which). Sequencing used blood, either unsorted or a sorted T cell fraction (not recorded which). The CDR3 bases are TGCAGTGCTAGGTGGGTCGATGAGCAGTTCTTC. Protein product: CSARWVDEQFF.